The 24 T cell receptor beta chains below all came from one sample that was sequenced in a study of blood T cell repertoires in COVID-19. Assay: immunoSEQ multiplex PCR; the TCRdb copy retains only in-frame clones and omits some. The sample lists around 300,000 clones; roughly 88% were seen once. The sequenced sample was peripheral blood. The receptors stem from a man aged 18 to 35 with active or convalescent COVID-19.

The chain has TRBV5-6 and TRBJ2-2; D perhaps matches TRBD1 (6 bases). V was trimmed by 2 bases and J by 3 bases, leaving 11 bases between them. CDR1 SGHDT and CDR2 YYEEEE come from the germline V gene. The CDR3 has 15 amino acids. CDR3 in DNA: TGTGCCAGCAGCTTTGGGGGCGAGGACACCGGGGAGCTGTTTTTT. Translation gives CASSFGGEDTGELFF.

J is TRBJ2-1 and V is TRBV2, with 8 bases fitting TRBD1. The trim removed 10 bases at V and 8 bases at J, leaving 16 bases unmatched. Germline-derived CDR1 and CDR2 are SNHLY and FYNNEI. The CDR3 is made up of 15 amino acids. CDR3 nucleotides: TGTGCCACCCAGGAATTCCGGGACAGGCGAGATGAGCAGTTCTTC. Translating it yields CATQEFRDRRDEQFF.

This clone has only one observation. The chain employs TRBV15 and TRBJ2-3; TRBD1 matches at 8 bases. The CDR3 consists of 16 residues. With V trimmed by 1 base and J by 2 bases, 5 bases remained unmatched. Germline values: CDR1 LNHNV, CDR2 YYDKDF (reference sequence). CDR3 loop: CATSRAKDRVTDTQYF. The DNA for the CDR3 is TGTGCCACCAGCAGAGCGAAGGACAGGGTCACAGATACGCAGTATTTT.

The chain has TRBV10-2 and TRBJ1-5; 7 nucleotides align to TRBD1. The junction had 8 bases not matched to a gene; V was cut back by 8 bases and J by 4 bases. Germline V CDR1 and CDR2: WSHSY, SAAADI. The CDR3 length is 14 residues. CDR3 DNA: TGCGCCAGCGCAAGTCAGGGGGGAAATCAGCCCCAGCATTTT. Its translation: CASASQGGNQPQHF.

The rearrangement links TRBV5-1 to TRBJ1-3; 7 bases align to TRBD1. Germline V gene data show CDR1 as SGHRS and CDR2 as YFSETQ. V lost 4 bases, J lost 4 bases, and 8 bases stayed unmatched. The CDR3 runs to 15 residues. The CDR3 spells CASSGGQLSGNTIYF. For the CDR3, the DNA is TGCGCCAGCAGCGGGGGACAGTTGTCAGGAAACACCATATATTTT.

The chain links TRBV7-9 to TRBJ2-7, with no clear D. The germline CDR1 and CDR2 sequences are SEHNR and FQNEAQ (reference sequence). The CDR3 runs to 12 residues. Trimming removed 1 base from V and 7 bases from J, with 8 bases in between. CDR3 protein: CASSLVSREQYF. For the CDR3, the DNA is TGTGCCAGCAGCTTAGTCTCGCGAGAGCAGTACTTC.

CDR3 DNA sequence: TGTGCCAGCAGTTTTGGCACGTGGACTGAAGCTTTCTTT. Its protein is CASSFGTWTEAFF. J is TRBJ1-1 and V is TRBV27; D call uncertain. This CDR3 contains 13 residues. Germline CDR1 and CDR2: MNHEY and SMNVEV (reference sequence). Trimming shortened V by 3 bases and J by 5 bases, and 10 bases separated the two germline ends.

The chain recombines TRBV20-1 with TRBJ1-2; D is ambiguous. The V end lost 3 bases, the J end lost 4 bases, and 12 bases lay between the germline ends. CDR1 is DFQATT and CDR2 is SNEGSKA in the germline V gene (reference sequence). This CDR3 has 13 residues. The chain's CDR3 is CSASSHGLYGYTF. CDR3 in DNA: TGCAGTGCTAGTTCTCACGGACTCTATGGCTACACCTTC.

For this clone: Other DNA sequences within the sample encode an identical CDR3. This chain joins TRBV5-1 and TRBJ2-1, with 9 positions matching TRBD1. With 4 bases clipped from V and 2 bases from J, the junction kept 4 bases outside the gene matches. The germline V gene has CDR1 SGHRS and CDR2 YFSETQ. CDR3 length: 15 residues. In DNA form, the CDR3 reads TGCGCCAGCAGCCTCGGACAGGGGCCCTACAATGAGCAGTTCTTC. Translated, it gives CASSLGQGPYNEQFF.

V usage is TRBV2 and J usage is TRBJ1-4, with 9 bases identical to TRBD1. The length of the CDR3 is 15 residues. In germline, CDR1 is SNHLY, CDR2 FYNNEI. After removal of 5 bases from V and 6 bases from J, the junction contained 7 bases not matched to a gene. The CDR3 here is CASSLTGGVDEKLFF. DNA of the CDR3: TGTGCCAGCAGTCTAACAGGGGGCGTCGATGAAAAACTGTTTTTT.

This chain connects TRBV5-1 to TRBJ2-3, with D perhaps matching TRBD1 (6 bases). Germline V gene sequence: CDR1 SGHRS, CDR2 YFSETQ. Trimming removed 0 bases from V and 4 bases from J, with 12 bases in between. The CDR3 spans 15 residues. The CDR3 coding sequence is TGCGCCAGCAGCTTGGGGTCAGGGGCATCAGATACGCAGTATTTT. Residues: CASSLGSGASDTQYF.

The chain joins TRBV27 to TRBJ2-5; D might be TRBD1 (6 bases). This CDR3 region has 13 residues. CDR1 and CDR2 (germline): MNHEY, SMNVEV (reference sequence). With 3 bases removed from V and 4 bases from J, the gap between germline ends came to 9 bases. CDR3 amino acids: CASSLFRGETQYF. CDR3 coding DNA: TGTGCCAGCAGTTTGTTCAGGGGAGAGACCCAGTACTTC.

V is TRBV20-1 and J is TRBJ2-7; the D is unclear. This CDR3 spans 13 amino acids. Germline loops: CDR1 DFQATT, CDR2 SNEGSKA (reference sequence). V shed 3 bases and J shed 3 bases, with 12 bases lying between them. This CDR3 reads CSASGGFFYEQYF. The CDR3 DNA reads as TGCAGTGCTAGTGGCGGATTTTTCTACGAGCAGTACTTC.

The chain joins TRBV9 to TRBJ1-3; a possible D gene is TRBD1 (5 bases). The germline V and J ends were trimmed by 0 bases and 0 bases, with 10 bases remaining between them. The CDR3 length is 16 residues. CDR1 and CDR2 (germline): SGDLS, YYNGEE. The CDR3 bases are TGTGCCAGCAGCGTAGAGGGGCACGTCTCTGGAAACACCATATATTTT. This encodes CASSVEGHVSGNTIYF.

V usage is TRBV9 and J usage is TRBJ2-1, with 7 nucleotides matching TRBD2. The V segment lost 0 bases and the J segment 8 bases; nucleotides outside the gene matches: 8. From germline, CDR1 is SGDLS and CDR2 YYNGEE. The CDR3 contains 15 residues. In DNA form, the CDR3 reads TGTGCCAGCAGCGTAGGAAGCGGGGTAGGCGATGAGCAGTTCTTC. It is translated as CASSVGSGVGDEQFF.

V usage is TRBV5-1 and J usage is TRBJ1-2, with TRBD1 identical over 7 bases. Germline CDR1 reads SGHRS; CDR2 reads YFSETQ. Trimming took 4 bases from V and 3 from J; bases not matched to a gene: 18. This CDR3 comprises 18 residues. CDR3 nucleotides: TGCGCCAGCAGCCCCTTTTTTTTAGACAGGGAAGGGTACTATGGCTACACCTTC. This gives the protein CASSPFFLDREGYYGYTF.

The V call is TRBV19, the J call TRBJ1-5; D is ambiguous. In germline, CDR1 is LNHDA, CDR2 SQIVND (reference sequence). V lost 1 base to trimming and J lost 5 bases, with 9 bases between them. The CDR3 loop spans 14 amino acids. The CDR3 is CASSIVRRDQPQHF. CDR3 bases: TGTGCCAGTAGTATAGTAAGGAGGGATCAGCCCCAGCATTTT.

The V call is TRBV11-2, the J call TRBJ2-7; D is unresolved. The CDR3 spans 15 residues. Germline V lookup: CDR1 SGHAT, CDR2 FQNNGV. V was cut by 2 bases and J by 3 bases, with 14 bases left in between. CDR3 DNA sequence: TGTGCCAGCAGCTTAAGTTTTATCGCTAACTACGAGCAGTACTTC. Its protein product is CASSLSFIANYEQYF.

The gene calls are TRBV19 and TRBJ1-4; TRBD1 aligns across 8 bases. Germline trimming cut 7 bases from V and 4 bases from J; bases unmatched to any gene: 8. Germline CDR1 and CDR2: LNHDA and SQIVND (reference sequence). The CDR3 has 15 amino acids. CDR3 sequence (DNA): TGTGCCAGTAATTCCCTGACAGGGGATAATGAAAAACTGTTTTTT. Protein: CASNSLTGDNEKLFF.

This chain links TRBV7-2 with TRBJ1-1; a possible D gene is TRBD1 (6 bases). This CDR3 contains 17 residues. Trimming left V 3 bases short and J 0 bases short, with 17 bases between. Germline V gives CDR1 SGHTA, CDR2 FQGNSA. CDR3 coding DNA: TGTGCCAGCAGCTTGCGCGACAGGCCTAATCTGAACACTGAAGCTTTCTTT. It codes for CASSLRDRPNLNTEAFF. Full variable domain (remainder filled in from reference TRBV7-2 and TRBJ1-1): GAGVSQSPSNKVTEKGKDVELRCDPISGHTALYWYRQSLGQGLEFLIYFQGNSAPDKSGLPSDRFSAERTGGSVSTLTIQRTQQEDSAVYLCASSLRDRPNLNTEAFFGQGTRLTVV.

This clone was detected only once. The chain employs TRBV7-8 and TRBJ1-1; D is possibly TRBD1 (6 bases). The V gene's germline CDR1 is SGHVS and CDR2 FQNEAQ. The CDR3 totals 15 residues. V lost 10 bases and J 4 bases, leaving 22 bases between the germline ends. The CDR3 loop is CATAWEGGPGTEAFF. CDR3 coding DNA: TGTGCCACCGCCTGGGAGGGGGGGCCGGGCACTGAAGCTTTCTTT.

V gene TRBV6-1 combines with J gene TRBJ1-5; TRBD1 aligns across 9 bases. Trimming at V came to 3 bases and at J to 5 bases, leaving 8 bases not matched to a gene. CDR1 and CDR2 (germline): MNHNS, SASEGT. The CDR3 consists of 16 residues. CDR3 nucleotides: TGTGCCAGCAGTGATTCGGGACAGGGAGCATATCAGCCCCAGCATTTT. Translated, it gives CASSDSGQGAYQPQHF.

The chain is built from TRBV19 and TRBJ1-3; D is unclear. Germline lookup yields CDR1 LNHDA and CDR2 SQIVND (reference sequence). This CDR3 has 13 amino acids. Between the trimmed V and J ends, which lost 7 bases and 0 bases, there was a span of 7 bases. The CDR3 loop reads CASNTNSGNTIYF. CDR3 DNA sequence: TGTGCCAGTAACACGAACTCTGGAAACACCATATATTTT.

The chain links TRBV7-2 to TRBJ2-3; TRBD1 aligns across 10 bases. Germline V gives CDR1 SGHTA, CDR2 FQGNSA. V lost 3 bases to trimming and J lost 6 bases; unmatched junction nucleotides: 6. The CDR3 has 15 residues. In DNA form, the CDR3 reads TGTGCCAGCAGCTTCAGACAGGGGGCATTCGATACGCAGTATTTT. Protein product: CASSFRQGAFDTQYF. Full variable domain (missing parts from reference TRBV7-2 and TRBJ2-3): GAGVSQSPSNKVTEKGKDVELRCDPISGHTALYWYRQSLGQGLEFLIYFQGNSAPDKSGLPSDRFSAERTGGSVSTLTIQRTQQEDSAVYLCASSFRQGAFDTQYFGPGTRLTVL.